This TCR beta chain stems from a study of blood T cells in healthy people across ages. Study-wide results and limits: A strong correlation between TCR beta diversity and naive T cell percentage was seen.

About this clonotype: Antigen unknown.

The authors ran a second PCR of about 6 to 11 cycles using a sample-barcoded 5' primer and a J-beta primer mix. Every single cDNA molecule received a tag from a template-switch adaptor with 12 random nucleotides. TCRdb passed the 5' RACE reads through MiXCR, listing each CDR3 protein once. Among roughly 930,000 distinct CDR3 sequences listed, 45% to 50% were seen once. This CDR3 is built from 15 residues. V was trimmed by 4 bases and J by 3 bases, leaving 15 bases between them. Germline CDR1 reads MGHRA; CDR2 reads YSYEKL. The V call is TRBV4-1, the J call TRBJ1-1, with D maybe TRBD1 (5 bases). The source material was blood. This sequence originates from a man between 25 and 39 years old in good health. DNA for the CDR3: TGCGCCAGCAGCCCCAGACGGGGGTACGACACTGAAGCTTTCTTT. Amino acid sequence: CASSPRRGYDTEAFF.